One sample yielded the 12 T cell receptor beta chains listed below, sequenced in a study of T cell changes during pregnancy in multiple sclerosis. Produced via immunoSEQ multiplex PCR; TCRdb's table is partial and in-frame only. The sample includes 35,000 to 40,000 clones, 94% of them seen just once. The sequencing here drew on CD4+ T cells from peripheral blood mononuclear cells, taken in the second trimester of pregnancy. All receptors come from a female donor with multiple sclerosis, enrolled in a pregnancy study.

The chain recombines TRBV10-3 with TRBJ1-1; D unclear. Germline V lookup: CDR1 ENHRY, CDR2 SYGVKD. Trimming shortened V by 8 bases and J by 0 bases, and 13 bases separated the two germline ends. The CDR3 extends over 14 amino acids. The CDR3 region has the DNA TGTGCCATCTCTTCGGGGAACCTGAACACTGAAGCTTTCTTT. Translated: CAISSGNLNTEAFF.

V and J are TRBV2 and TRBJ2-1; TRBD2 aligns across 11 bases. V lost 5 bases, J lost 3 bases, and 6 bases stayed unmatched. The germline CDR1 and CDR2 sequences are SNHLY and FYNNEI. The CDR3 is 16 residues long. CDR3 sequence reads: CASSPLAGGLYNEQFF. The CDR3 DNA reads TGTGCCAGCAGTCCCTTAGCGGGGGGGCTCTACAATGAGCAGTTCTTC.

The genes are TRBV27 and TRBJ2-1; 14 positions agree with TRBD2. The CDR3 spans 17 residues. Germline values: CDR1 MNHEY, CDR2 SMNVEV (reference sequence). With 4 bases clipped from V and 4 bases from J, the junction kept 6 bases outside the gene matches. CDR3 sequence reads: CASSSRWTSGGYNEQFF. Written as DNA, the CDR3 is TGTGCCAGCAGTTCCCGCTGGACTAGCGGGGGGTACAATGAGCAGTTCTTC.

The chain has TRBV10-1 and TRBJ2-3; 7 bases line up with TRBD2. There are 15 residues in the CDR3. The V and J ends lost 3 bases and 4 bases, in that order; junction bases with no gene match: 7. Germline loops: CDR1 WNHNN, CDR2 SYGVQD (reference sequence). In DNA, the CDR3 is TGCGCCAGCAGTGACGGGGGAGGGTTCGCAGATACGCAGTATTTT. This sequence encodes CASSDGGGFADTQYF.

The CDR3, as DNA: TGTGCCAGCAGCCAGCTGTTGCGTCAGGGAAACACTGAAGCTTTCTTT. It encodes CASSQLLRQGNTEAFF. This chain uses TRBV4-2 with TRBJ1-1, with a tentative D call TRBD1 (5 bases). The germline V gene has CDR1 LGHNA and CDR2 YNFKEQ. V lost 3 bases, J lost 2 bases, and 16 bases lay in between. The CDR3 loop spans 16 amino acids.

The genes are TRBV11-2 and TRBJ2-3; 10 nucleotides match TRBD2. CDR1 and CDR2 (germline): SGHAT, FQNNGV. The CDR3 contains 16 residues. J gave up 4 bases and V 5 bases, and 9 bases lay outside the gene matches. The CDR3 spells CASSPRLAGVADTQYF. CDR3 bases: TGTGCCAGCAGCCCACGGCTAGCGGGAGTGGCAGATACGCAGTATTTT.

This chain uses TRBV5-1 with TRBJ1-4; D is possibly TRBD1 (6 bases). The CDR3 consists of 13 residues. V was cut by 5 bases and J by 3 bases, with 8 bases left in between. Germline CDR1 is SGHRS and CDR2 is YFSETQ. In nucleotides, the CDR3 is TGCGCCAGCAGACAGGGACCTAATGAAAAACTGTTTTTT. It is translated as CASRQGPNEKLFF.

The chain combines TRBV7-2 with TRBJ1-3; D remains unclear. V shed 5 bases and J shed 0 bases, with 8 bases lying between them. Germline V CDR1 and CDR2: SGHTA, FQGNSA. The CDR3 contains 14 residues. This CDR3 is CASSLTSSGNTIYF. CDR3 DNA: TGTGCCAGCAGCCTTACCAGCTCTGGAAACACCATATATTTT.

The chain carries TRBV6-1 and TRBJ1-5, with D unresolved. CDR1 and CDR2 (germline): MNHNS, SASEGT. The V and J ends lost 2 bases and 5 bases respectively, with 13 bases between them. The CDR3 is 15 amino acids. The chain's CDR3 is CASSESGKRDQPQHF. The CDR3 bases are TGTGCCAGCAGTGAATCCGGCAAGAGGGATCAGCCCCAGCATTTT.

The J gene is TRBJ2-7, the V gene TRBV4-1, with TRBD1 matching over 7 bases. Germline V gene sequence: CDR1 MGHRA, CDR2 YSYEKL. This CDR3 has 19 residues. V shed 0 bases and J 1 base; nucleotides not matched to a gene: 15. DNA of the CDR3: TGCGCCAGCAGCCAAGATCTTAGGGGGCGGAGAGAAAAATCCTACGAGCAGTACTTC. Translation: CASSQDLRGRREKSYEQYF.

The genes are TRBV14 and TRBJ1-5, with D maybe TRBD1 (6 bases). The CDR3 runs 15 residues. Trimming cost V 4 bases and J 5 bases, with 15 bases left between them. CDR1 and CDR2 (germline): SGHDN, FVKESK. The CDR3 bases are TGTGCCAGCAGCCTCGGGACACGTGCGGATCAGCCCCAGCATTTT. This sequence encodes CASSLGTRADQPQHF.

As to this clone: The same CDR3 is also encoded by other DNA sequences in this sample. This sequence joins TRBV15 and TRBJ2-3; a weak D match, TRBD1 (6 bases). Trimming pared 6 bases from V and 7 bases from J, leaving 14 bases between. The CDR3 loop spans 13 amino acids. Germline V gives CDR1 LNHNV, CDR2 YYDKDF (reference sequence). DNA of the CDR3: TGTGCCACCAGTCGAGAAGGACAGAATACGCAGTATTTT. Encoded protein: CATSREGQNTQYF.